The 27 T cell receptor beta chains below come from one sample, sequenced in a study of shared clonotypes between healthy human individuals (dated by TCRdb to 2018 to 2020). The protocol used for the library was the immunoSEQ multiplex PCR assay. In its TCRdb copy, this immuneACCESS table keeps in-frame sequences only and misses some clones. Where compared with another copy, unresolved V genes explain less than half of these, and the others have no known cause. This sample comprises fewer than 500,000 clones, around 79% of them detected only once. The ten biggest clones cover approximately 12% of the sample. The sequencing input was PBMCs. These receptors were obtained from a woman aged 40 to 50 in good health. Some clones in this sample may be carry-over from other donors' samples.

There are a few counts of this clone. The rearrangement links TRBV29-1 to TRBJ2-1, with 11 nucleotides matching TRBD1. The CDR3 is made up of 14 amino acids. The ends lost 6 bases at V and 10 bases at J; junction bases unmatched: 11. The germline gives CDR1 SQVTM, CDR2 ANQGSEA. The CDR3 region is CSVKGQGGILEQFF. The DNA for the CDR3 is TGCAGCGTGAAGGGACAGGGGGGGATTTTAGAGCAGTTCTTC.

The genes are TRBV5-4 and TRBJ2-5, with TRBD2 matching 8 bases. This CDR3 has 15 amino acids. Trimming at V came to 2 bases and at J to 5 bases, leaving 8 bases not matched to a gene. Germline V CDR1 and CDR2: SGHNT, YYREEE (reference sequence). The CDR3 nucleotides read TGTGCCAGCAGCTTCGTTTCGGGAGGGACGGAGACCCAGTACTTC. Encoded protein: CASSFVSGGTETQYF.

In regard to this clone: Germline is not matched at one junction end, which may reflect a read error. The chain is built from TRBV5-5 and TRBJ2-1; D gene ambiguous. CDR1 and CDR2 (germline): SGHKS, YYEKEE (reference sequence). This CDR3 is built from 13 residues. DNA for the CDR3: TGTGCCAGCACCTTGGTAGGGTCCGATGAGCAGTTCTTC. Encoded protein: CASTLVGSDEQFF.

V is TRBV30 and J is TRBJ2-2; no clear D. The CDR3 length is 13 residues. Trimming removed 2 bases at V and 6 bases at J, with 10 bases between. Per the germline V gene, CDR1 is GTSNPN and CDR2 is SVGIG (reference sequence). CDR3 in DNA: TGTGCCTGGAGTACCGGACGGGCCGGGGAGCTGTTTTTT. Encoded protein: CAWSTGRAGELFF. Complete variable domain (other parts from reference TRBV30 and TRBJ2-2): SQTIHQWPATLVQPVGSPLSLECTVEGTSNPNLYWYRQAAGRGLQLLFYSVGIGQISSEVPQNLSASRPQDRQFILSSKKLLLSDSGFYLCAWSTGRAGELFFGEGSRLTVL.

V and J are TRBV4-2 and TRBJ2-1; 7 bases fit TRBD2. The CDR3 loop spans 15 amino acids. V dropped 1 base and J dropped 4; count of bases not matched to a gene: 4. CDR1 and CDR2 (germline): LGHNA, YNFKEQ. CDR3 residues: CASSQVTSAYNEQFF. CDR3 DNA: TGTGCCAGCAGCCAAGTAACTAGCGCTTACAATGAGCAGTTCTTC.

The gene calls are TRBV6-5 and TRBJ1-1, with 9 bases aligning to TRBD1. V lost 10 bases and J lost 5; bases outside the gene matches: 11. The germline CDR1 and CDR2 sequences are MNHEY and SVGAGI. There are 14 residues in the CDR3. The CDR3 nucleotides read TGTGCCACCTCGGACAGGGGCCGGGGGACTGAAGCTTTCTTT. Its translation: CATSDRGRGTEAFF.

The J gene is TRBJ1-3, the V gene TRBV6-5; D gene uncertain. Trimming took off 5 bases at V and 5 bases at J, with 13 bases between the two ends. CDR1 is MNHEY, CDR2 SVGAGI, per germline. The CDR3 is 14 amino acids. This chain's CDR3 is CASSPGLMRNTIYF. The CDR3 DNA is TGTGCCAGCAGTCCTGGACTGATGCGAAACACCATATATTTT.

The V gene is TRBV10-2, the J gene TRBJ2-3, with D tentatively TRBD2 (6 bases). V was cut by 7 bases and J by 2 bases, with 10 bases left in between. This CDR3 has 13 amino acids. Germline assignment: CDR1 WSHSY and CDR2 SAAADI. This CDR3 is CASNPGLTDTQYF. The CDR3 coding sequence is TGCGCCAGCAATCCGGGACTCACAGATACGCAGTATTTT.

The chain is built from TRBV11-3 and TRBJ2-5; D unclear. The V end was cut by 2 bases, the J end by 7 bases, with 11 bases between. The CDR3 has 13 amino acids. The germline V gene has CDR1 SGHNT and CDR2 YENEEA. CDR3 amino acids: CASSLSQSGTQYF. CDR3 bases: TGTGCCAGCAGCTTAAGCCAGTCAGGGACCCAGTACTTC.

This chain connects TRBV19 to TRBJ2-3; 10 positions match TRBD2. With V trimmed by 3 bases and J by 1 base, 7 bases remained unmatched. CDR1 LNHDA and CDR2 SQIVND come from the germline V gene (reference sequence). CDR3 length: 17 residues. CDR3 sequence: CASSILLAGAGTDTQYF. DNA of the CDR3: TGTGCCAGTAGTATCCTCCTAGCGGGAGCTGGCACAGATACGCAGTATTTT. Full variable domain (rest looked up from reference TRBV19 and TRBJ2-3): DGGITQSPKYLFRKEGQNVTLSCEQNLNHDAMYWYRQDPGQGLRLIYYSQIVNDFQKGDIAEGYSVSREKKESFPLTVTSAQKNPTAFYLCASSILLAGAGTDTQYFGPGTRLTVL.

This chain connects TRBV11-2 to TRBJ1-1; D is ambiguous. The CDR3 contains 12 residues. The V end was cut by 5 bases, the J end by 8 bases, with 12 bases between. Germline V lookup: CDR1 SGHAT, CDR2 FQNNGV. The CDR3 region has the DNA TGTGCCAGCAGCGACCGTTGGAGCGAAGCTTTCTTT. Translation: CASSDRWSEAFF.

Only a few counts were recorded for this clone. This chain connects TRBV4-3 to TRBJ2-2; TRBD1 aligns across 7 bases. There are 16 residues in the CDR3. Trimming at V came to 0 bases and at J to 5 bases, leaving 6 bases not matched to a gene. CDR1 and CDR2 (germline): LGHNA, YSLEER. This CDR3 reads CASSQDRGQTTGELFF. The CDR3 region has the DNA TGCGCCAGCAGCCAAGATCGGGGACAGACAACCGGGGAGCTGTTTTTT.

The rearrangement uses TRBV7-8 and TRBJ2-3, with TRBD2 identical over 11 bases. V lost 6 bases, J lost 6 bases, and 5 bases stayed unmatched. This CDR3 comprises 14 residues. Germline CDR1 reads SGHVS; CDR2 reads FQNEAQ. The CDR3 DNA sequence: TGTGCCAGCAGTCAACTAGCGGGAGAGGATACGCAGTATTTT. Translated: CASSQLAGEDTQYF. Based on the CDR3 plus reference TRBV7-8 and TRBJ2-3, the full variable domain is GAGVSQSPRYKVAKRGQDVALRCDPISGHVSLFWYQQALGQGPEFLTYFQNEAQLDKSGLPSDRFFAERPEGSVSTLKIQRTQQEDSAVYLCASSQLAGEDTQYFGPGTRLTVL.

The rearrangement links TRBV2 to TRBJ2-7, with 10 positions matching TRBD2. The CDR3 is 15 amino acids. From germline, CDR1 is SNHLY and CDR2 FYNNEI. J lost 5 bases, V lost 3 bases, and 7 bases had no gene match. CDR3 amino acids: CASSDSGRFRDEQYF. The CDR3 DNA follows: TGTGCCAGCAGTGATAGCGGGAGGTTCAGAGACGAGCAGTACTTC. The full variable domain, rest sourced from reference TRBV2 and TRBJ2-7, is EPEVTQTPSHQVTQMGQEVILRCVPISNHLYFYWYRQILGQKVEFLVSFYNNEISEKSEIFDDQFSVERPDGSNFTLKIRSTKLEDSAMYFCASSDSGRFRDEQYFGPGTRLTVT.

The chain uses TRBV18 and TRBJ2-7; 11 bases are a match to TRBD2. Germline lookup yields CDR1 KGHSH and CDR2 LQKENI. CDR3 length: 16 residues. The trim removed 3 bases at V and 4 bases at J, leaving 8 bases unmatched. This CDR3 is CASSPPPLAGVYEQYF. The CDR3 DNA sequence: TGTGCCAGCTCACCCCCCCCACTAGCGGGAGTATACGAGCAGTACTTC.

CDR3 in DNA: TGTGCCAGCAGTCGGGACTTTTACGAGCAGTACTTC. The encoded protein is CASSRDFYEQYF. The V gene is TRBV6-5, the J gene TRBJ2-7, with D tentatively TRBD2 (6 bases). Germline V lookup: CDR1 MNHEY, CDR2 SVGAGI. V shed 5 bases and J shed 4 bases, with 9 bases lying between them. CDR3 size: 12 residues.

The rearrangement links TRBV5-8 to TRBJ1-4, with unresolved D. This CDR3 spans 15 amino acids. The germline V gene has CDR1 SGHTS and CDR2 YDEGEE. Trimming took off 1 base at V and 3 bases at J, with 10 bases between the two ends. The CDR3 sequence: CASSLRRNSNEKLFF. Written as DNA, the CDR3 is TGTGCCAGCAGCTTGAGGAGAAACTCTAATGAAAAACTGTTTTTT.

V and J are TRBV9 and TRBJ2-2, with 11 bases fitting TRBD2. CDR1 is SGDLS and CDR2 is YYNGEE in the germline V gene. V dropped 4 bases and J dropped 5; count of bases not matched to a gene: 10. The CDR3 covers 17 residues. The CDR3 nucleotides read TGTGCCAGCAGCCCCTCCTTAGCGGGAGGGCAAACCGGGGAGCTGTTTTTT. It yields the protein CASSPSLAGGQTGELFF.

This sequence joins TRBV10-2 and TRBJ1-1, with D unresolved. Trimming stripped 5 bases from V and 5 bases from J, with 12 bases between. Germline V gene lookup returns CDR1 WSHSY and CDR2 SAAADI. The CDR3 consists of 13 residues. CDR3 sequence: CASSLGPKTEAFF. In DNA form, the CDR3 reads TGCGCCAGCAGTCTCGGACCGAAGACTGAAGCTTTCTTT.

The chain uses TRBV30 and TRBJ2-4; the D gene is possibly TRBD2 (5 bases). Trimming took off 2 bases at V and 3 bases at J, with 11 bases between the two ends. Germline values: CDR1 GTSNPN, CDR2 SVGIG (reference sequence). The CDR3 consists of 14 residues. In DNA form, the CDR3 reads TGTGCCTGGAGTTTTATCAGCGGCAAAAACATTCAGTACTTC. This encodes CAWSFISGKNIQYF.

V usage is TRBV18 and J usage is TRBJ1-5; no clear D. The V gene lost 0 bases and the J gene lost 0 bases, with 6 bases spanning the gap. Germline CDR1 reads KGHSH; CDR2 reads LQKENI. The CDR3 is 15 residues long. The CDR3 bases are TGTGCCAGCTCACCACCGACGAATAGCAATCAGCCCCAGCATTTT. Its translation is CASSPPTNSNQPQHF.

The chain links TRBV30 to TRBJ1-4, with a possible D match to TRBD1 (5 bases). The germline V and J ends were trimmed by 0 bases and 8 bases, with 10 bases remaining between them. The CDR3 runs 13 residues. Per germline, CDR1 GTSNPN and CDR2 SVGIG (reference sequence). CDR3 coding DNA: TGTGCCTGGAGTGTCCAAGGGACCGAAAAACTGTTTTTT. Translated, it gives CAWSVQGTEKLFF.

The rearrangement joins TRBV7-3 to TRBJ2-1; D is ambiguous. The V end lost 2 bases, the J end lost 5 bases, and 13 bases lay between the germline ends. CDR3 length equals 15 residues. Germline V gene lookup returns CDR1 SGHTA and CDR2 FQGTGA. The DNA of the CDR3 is TGTGCCAGCAGCTTAGGGGTGTGGGGTGACAATGAGCAGTTCTTC. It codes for CASSLGVWGDNEQFF.

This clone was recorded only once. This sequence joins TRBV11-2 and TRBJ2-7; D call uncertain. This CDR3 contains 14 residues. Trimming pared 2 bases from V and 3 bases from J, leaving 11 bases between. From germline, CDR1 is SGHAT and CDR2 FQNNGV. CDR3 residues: CASSLNPGGYEQYF. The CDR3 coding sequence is TGTGCCAGCAGCTTAAATCCGGGTGGCTACGAGCAGTACTTC.

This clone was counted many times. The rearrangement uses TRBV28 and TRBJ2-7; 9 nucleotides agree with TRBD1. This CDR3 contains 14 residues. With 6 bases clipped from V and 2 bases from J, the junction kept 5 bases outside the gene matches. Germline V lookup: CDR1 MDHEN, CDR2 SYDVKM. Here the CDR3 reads CASRARTGAYEQYF. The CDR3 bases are TGTGCCAGCAGAGCAAGGACAGGGGCCTACGAGCAGTACTTC.

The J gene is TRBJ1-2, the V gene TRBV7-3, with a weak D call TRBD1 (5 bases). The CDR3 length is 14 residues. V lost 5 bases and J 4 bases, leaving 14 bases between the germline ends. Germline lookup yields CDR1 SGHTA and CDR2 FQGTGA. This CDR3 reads CASSPQGATYGYTF. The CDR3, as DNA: TGTGCCAGCAGCCCTCAGGGCGCGACCTATGGCTACACCTTC.

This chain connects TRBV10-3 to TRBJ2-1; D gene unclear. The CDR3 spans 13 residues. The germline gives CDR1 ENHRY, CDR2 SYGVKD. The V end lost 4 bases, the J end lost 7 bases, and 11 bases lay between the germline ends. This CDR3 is CAISGFISNEQFF. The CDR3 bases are TGTGCCATCAGTGGGTTTATATCGAATGAGCAGTTCTTC.